This T cell receptor (beta chain) was obtained from a study of blood T cell repertoires in COVID-19. Overall study context: Specimens from acute and convalescent COVID-19 originated in the United States, Italy and Spain.

The CDR3 totals 12 residues. Between the trimmed V and J ends, which lost 4 bases and 2 bases, there was a span of 6 bases. Germline CDR1 reads SEHNR; CDR2 reads FQNEAQ (reference sequence). Individuals drawn from under 30 US areas were about 18 to 89 years old. Participant-reported clinical history was the basis for cohort assignment. Original methodology: From reference gene primer amplification, estimates of nucleated cell counts were derived. The protocol was immunoSEQ multiplex PCR, while the TCRdb copy is restricted to in-frame clones and leaves out a portion. V and J calls and clone size come straight from that table; D and trimming were deduced from the DNA. The sample carries over 200,000 clones, roughly 90% recorded once. About this clone: This specimen includes other DNA sequences encoding the same CDR3.

The sample consisted of PBMCs or T cells enriched from blood (not recorded which). This TCR was sampled from a man between 35 and 55 years old who had recovered from COVID-19. The V gene is TRBV7-9, the J gene TRBJ2-7; TRBD2 is a possible D gene (5 bases). This CDR3 reads CASSSGAYEQYF. The CDR3 DNA reads as TGTGCCAGCAGCTCCGGGGCCTACGAGCAGTACTTC. Full variable domain (missing parts from reference TRBV7-9 and TRBJ2-7): DTGVSQNPRHKITKRGQNVTFRCDPISEHNRLYWYRQTLGQGPEFLTYFQNEAQLEKSRLLSDRFSAERPKGSFSTLEIQRTEQGDSAMYLCASSSGAYEQYFGPGTRLTVT.